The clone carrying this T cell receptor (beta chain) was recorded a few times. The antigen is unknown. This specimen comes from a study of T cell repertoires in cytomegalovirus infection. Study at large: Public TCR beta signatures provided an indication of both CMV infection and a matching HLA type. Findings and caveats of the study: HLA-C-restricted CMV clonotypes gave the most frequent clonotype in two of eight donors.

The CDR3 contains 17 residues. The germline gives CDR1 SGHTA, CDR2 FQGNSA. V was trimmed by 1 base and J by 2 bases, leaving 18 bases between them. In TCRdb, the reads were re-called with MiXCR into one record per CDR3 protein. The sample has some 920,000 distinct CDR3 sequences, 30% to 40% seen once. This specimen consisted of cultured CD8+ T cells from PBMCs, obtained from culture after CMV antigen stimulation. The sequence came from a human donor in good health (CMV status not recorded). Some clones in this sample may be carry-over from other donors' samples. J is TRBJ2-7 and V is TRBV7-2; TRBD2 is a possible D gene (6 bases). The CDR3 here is CASSLGGVVLRAYEQYF. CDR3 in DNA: TGTGCCAGCAGCTTAGGGGGGGTGGTCCTTCGGGCCTACGAGCAGTACTTC.